One and the same sample provided the 10 T cell receptor beta chains below, sequenced in a study of cytomegalovirus exposure and HLA in healthy donors. PCR used 60 Vbeta primers and 13 Jbeta primers. TCRdb's copy holds only in-frame clones and misses some; the assay was immunoSEQ multiplex PCR. The sample contains under 200,000 clones, about four fifths of which appear only once. Sequenced input: PBMCs. Receptor source: a male donor in good health and CMV-seropositive.

Only a few counts were recorded for this clone. This chain links TRBV5-6 with TRBJ1-6; D is uncertain. CDR1 is SGHDT and CDR2 is YYEEEE in the germline V gene. With 4 bases removed from V and 9 bases from J, the gap between germline ends came to 14 bases. There are 14 residues in the CDR3. The CDR3 DNA reads as TGTGCCAGCAGCCCCCTCGAGGGAGGTTCACCCCTCCACTTT. Amino acids: CASSPLEGGSPLHF.

This sequence joins TRBV21-1 and TRBJ2-7; TRBD1, the D gene given by the table, was not confirmed from the DNA. TRBV21-1 is a known pseudogene. There are 13 residues in the CDR3. The CDR3 is CADWALSSYEQYF. CDR3 DNA sequence: TGTGCCGATTGGGCACTTAGCTCCTACGAGCAGTACTTC.

This clone was seen more than once but under ten times. The same CDR3 is also encoded by other DNA sequences in this sample. The chain has TRBV6-1 and TRBJ2-7, with TRBD1 matching 7 bases. The V gene's germline CDR1 is MNHNS and CDR2 SASEGT. The CDR3 contains 13 residues. The junction had 5 bases not matched to a gene; V was cut back by 6 bases and J by 3 bases. In nucleotides, the CDR3 is TGTGCCAGCAGCCCGACAGGGAGCTACGAGCAGTACTTC. Translating it yields CASSPTGSYEQYF.

The V call is TRBV19, the J call TRBJ1-4, with 9 bases lining up with TRBD1. Germline V CDR1 and CDR2: LNHDA, SQIVND (reference sequence). Trimming at V came to 7 bases and at J to 5 bases, leaving 11 bases not matched to a gene. The CDR3 runs 16 residues. The CDR3 here is CASTGTGIIANEKLFF. DNA for the CDR3: TGTGCCAGTACCGGGACAGGGATCATTGCAAATGAAAAACTGTTTTTT.

J is TRBJ2-1 and V is TRBV25-1, with 8 bases aligning to TRBD2. The V gene end was trimmed by 3 bases and the J gene end by 1 base; junction bases not matched to a gene: 8. Germline V gives CDR1 MGHDK, CDR2 SYGVNS. The CDR3 extends over 17 amino acids. This CDR3 is CASSDPWAGGSYNEQFF. DNA of the CDR3: TGTGCCAGCAGTGACCCTTGGGCGGGGGGATCCTACAATGAGCAGTTCTTC.

The rearrangement joins TRBV19 to TRBJ2-2, with 14 bases identical to TRBD2. The ends lost 4 bases at V and 5 bases at J; junction bases unmatched: 12. There are 19 residues in the CDR3. Germline CDR1 reads LNHDA; CDR2 reads SQIVND (reference sequence). DNA of the CDR3: TGTGCCAGTAGTACCTCCGGGACTAGCGGGGGTTTCTCTACCGGGGAGCTGTTTTTT. It is translated as CASSTSGTSGGFSTGELFF. Full variable domain (remainder filled in from reference TRBV19 and TRBJ2-2): DGGITQSPKYLFRKEGQNVTLSCEQNLNHDAMYWYRQDPGQGLRLIYYSQIVNDFQKGDIAEGYSVSREKKESFPLTVTSAQKNPTAFYLCASSTSGTSGGFSTGELFFGEGSRLTVL.

The rearrangement joins TRBV5-4 to TRBJ2-5, with 13 bases lining up with TRBD2. The CDR3 extends over 17 amino acids. V was clipped by 3 bases and J by 4 bases; unmatched bases: 9. Germline loops: CDR1 SGHNT, CDR2 YYREEE (reference sequence). CDR3 loop: CASSYGLAGEGGETQYF. For the CDR3, the DNA is TGTGCCAGCAGCTACGGACTAGCGGGGGAGGGTGGAGAGACCCAGTACTTC.

The genes are TRBV4-1 and TRBJ2-3; possible D gene TRBD2, 6 bases. Trimming removed 1 base from V and 2 bases from J, with 13 bases in between. The CDR3 is made up of 16 amino acids. Germline CDR1 and CDR2: MGHRA and YSYEKL. In DNA, the CDR3 is TGCGCCAGCAGCCAAGGACAACGGGGGTACACAGATACGCAGTATTTT. This codes for CASSQGQRGYTDTQYF.

As DNA, the CDR3 is TGTGCCACCAGCAGAGAGGACAGTAGCAGATACGAGCAGTACTTC. As protein: CATSREDSSRYEQYF. The chain carries TRBV15 and TRBJ2-7, with a weak D call TRBD1 (6 bases). Germline values: CDR1 LNHNV, CDR2 YYDKDF (reference sequence). This CDR3 contains 15 residues. V was shortened by 0 bases and J by 4 bases, with 13 bases between the two germline ends.

CDR3 sequence reads: CASSTRGALFGYTF. The CDR3, as DNA: TGTGCCAGCAGCACCCGAGGAGCATTGTTTGGCTACACCTTC. The rearrangement links TRBV13 to TRBJ1-2; D remains unclear. Germline CDR1 reads PRHDT; CDR2 reads FYEKMQ (reference sequence). The CDR3 sequence is 14 residues long. Trimming removed 5 bases at V and 7 bases at J, with 17 bases between.